Below are 19 T cell receptor beta chains sequenced from a single sample in a study of human T cells and chemical hapten exposure. Time point described: patch test 2, 6 weeks after DPC sensitization. Treatment in this sample: therapeutic diphenylcyclopropenone sensitization with weekly scalp DPC. TCRdb processed the RACE reads anew with MiXCR; each CDR3 protein has one entry. This sample has 350,000 to 400,000 distinct CDR3 sequences, with more than 5% found just once. Sequences were derived from whole blood, sampled in connection with sensitization to the hapten diphenylcyclopropenone (DPC). Source of these receptors: a woman aged 18-29 years with alopecia areata. Some clones in this sample may be carry-over from other donors' samples.

This chain links TRBV20-1 with TRBJ2-1, with D perhaps TRBD1 (6 bases). This CDR3 is 14 amino acids long. V lost 6 bases to trimming and J lost 5 bases, with 17 bases between them. Germline CDR1 reads DFQATT; CDR2 reads SNEGSKA (reference sequence). CDR3 loop: CSAQPVDRHNEQFF. The DNA of the CDR3 is TGCAGTGCCCAACCCGTCGACAGGCACAATGAGCAGTTCTTC.

The chain employs TRBV6-5 and TRBJ1-4, with 7 bases aligning to TRBD1. Germline values: CDR1 MNHEY, CDR2 SVGAGI. The CDR3 has 15 residues. With 6 bases clipped from V and 3 bases from J, the junction kept 7 bases outside the gene matches. CDR3 DNA sequence: TGTGCCAGCAGCACTGGCCAGGGGGCTAATGAAAAACTGTTTTTT. Amino acid sequence: CASSTGQGANEKLFF.

The gene calls are TRBV5-1 and TRBJ1-4; 8 nucleotides align to TRBD1. After removal of 1 base from V and 8 bases from J, the junction contained 13 bases not matched to a gene. The CDR3 has 17 amino acids. Germline V gives CDR1 SGHRS, CDR2 YFSETQ. As DNA, the CDR3 is TGCGCCAGCAGCTTGACCTTAGGACAGGGCCATGGGGAAAAACTGTTTTTT. Its translation is CASSLTLGQGHGEKLFF.

Many counts were recorded for this clonotype. This chain links TRBV29-1 with TRBJ2-2; 8 bases are a match to TRBD1. Germline CDR1 reads SQVTM; CDR2 reads ANQGSEA. The V gene end was trimmed by 6 bases and the J gene end by 1 base; junction bases not matched to a gene: 10. CDR3 length equals 16 residues. CDR3 in DNA: TGCAGCGTCCCTGGTTGGGACAGGAGGAACACCGGGGAGCTGTTTTTT. Its protein product is CSVPGWDRRNTGELFF.

This clonotype occurred many times. The chain recombines TRBV5-1 with TRBJ2-3; TRBD2 agrees at 12 bases. The CDR3 is 16 amino acids. V trimming: 2 bases; J trimming: 5 bases; junction bases outside the gene matches: 6. Germline lookup yields CDR1 SGHRS and CDR2 YFSETQ. The CDR3 DNA reads as TGCGCCAGCAGCTTCGGACTAGCGGGGCGGGAAGATACGCAGTATTTT. Residues: CASSFGLAGREDTQYF.

This clonotype was seen at least ten times. J is TRBJ1-2 and V is TRBV5-6; 8 nucleotides line up with TRBD1. V dropped 2 bases and J dropped 7; count of bases not matched to a gene: 7. Germline CDR1 reads SGHDT; CDR2 reads YYEEEE. The CDR3 sequence is 14 residues long. CDR3 in amino acids: CASSFPDRVVGYTF. DNA for the CDR3: TGTGCCAGCAGCTTCCCGGACAGGGTCGTTGGCTACACCTTC.

This clonotype turned up a few times. The chain links TRBV12-3 or TRBV12-4 to TRBJ2-5; D is ambiguous. The length of the CDR3 is 14 residues. V lost 6 bases, J lost 3 bases, and 14 bases lay in between. CDR3 sequence: CASSTTGTEETQYF. CDR3 sequence (DNA): TGTGCCAGCAGCACGACTGGCACCGAAGAGACCCAGTACTTC.

The chain links TRBV5-6 to TRBJ2-3, with TRBD2 identical over 8 bases. The CDR3 runs 16 residues. Germline loops: CDR1 SGHDT, CDR2 YYEEEE. V lost 2 bases to trimming and J lost 0 bases; unmatched junction nucleotides: 5. The CDR3 DNA reads TGTGCCAGCAGCTTTGCGGGGGGCCAAAGCACAGATACGCAGTATTTT. It encodes CASSFAGGQSTDTQYF.

V is TRBV12-3 or TRBV12-4 and J is TRBJ1-1; D call uncertain. V was trimmed by 4 bases and J by 1 base, leaving 10 bases between them. The CDR3 covers 14 residues. The CDR3 coding sequence is TGTGCCAGCAGTTCCCGGTGGGGGAACACTGAAGCTTTCTTT. The encoded protein is CASSSRWGNTEAFF.

This chain links TRBV2 with TRBJ2-5; D not resolved. The V gene's germline CDR1 is SNHLY and CDR2 FYNNEI. V was pared by 4 bases and J by 4 bases, with 7 bases between. This CDR3 has 12 residues. This chain's CDR3 is CASSAELETQYF. CDR3 nucleotide sequence: TGTGCCAGCAGTGCGGAATTAGAGACCCAGTACTTC.

This clonotype has a count of ten or more. The gene calls are TRBV4-2 and TRBJ1-4; D uncertain. V was cut by 0 bases and J by 7 bases, with 9 bases left in between. The CDR3 covers 14 residues. Germline CDR1 LGHNA, CDR2 YNFKEQ. The CDR3 sequence: CASSQEREAEKLFF. In DNA form, the CDR3 reads TGTGCCAGCAGCCAAGAACGGGAGGCTGAAAAACTGTTTTTT.

This clonotype has more than one count but fewer than ten. A read error may explain this, as a much larger clone is one base away. The genes are TRBV2 and TRBJ1-1; no firm D call. The V end was cut by 5 bases, the J end by 1 base, with 5 bases between. The germline V gene has CDR1 SNHLY and CDR2 FYNNEI. The CDR3 is 12 amino acids. CDR3 nucleotides: TGTGCCAGCAGTTGGGCGAACACTGAAGCTTTCTTT. Residues: CASSWANTEAFF.

The chain employs TRBV12-3 or TRBV12-4 and TRBJ2-1; D is unresolved. The V end lost 5 bases, the J end lost 5 bases, and 16 bases lay between the germline ends. This CDR3 has 15 amino acids. Here the CDR3 reads CASSPVTGRDNEQFF. The CDR3 bases are TGTGCCAGCAGTCCCGTTACCGGCCGGGACAATGAGCAGTTCTTC.

In this sample, this clonotype turned up many times. V gene TRBV6-5 combines with J gene TRBJ1-1, with a possible D match to TRBD1 (6 bases). The germline CDR1 and CDR2 sequences are MNHEY and SVGAGI. This CDR3 comprises 14 residues. V shed 4 bases and J shed 0 bases, with 9 bases lying between them. The CDR3 loop reads CASSSQGLNTEAFF. CDR3 in DNA: TGTGCCAGCAGTTCCCAGGGGCTGAACACTGAAGCTTTCTTT.

The chain carries TRBV7-9 and TRBJ2-6; no definite D call. V lost 2 bases and J lost 2, with 7 bases in between. The CDR3 spans 15 residues. Germline lookup yields CDR1 SEHNR and CDR2 FQNEAQ (reference sequence). CDR3 residues: CASSLSRAGANVLTF. As DNA, the CDR3 is TGTGCCAGCAGCTTATCCCGGGCTGGGGCCAACGTCCTGACTTTC.

There are many counts of this clonotype. The chain links TRBV6-5 to TRBJ2-7, with D possibly TRBD1 on 6 matching bases. Germline V gives CDR1 MNHEY, CDR2 SVGAGI. The V end was cut by 0 bases, the J end by 2 bases, with 11 bases between. The CDR3 covers 15 residues. The CDR3 region has the DNA TGTGCCAGCAGTTACTCGGGGGCTGGGACCTACGAGCAGTACTTC. Amino acid sequence: CASSYSGAGTYEQYF.

This clonotype was counted ten times or more. The V and J genes are TRBV2 and TRBJ1-4, with a weak D call TRBD1 (5 bases). CDR1 is SNHLY and CDR2 is FYNNEI in the germline V gene. Trimming removed 2 bases at V and 8 bases at J, with 12 bases between. This CDR3 has 14 amino acids. The CDR3 nucleotides are TGTGCCAGCAGTGAATGGGGGTCACGCGAAAAACTGTTTTTT. Amino acid sequence: CASSEWGSREKLFF.

The chain employs TRBV9 and TRBJ2-7; 11 positions match TRBD2. CDR3 size: 16 residues. Germline CDR1 is SGDLS and CDR2 is YYNGEE. Germline trimming cut 0 bases from V and 7 bases from J; bases unmatched to any gene: 9. CDR3 region: CASSVELAGVLGEQYF. The CDR3 region has the DNA TGTGCCAGCAGCGTAGAACTAGCGGGGGTACTAGGGGAGCAGTACTTC.

The chain combines TRBV6-2 or TRBV6-3 with TRBJ2-1; a possible D gene is TRBD2 (8 bases). V was shortened by 2 bases and J by 5 bases, with 13 bases between the two germline ends. CDR1 is MNHEY and CDR2 is SVGEGT in the germline V gene. CDR3 length: 15 amino acids. Written as DNA, the CDR3 is TGTGCCAGCAGTTACAGGGGGCGGGAGGACAATGAGCAGTTCTTC. It is translated as CASSYRGREDNEQFF.